This T cell receptor beta chain appears in the sequencing data of a study of blood T cell repertoires in COVID-19. As for the study in general: In each case, the material was cDNA or gDNA derived from T cells, B-cell-depleted T cells, or PBMCs.

Per the authors' pipeline: Scientists estimated how many nucleated cells there were by amplifying reference gene primers. Method: immunoSEQ multiplex PCR; TCRdb's copy keeps in-frame clones and lacks some. That table is the source of V, J and clone size, and D and trimming were worked out from the DNA. The sample holds about 180,000 clones, 75% to 85% seen once. Germline V gene sequence: CDR1 KGHSH, CDR2 LQKENI. V lost 4 bases, J lost 4 bases, and 17 bases lay in between. CDR3 length: 16 amino acids. The material sequenced was peripheral blood. This TCR derives from a human donor in a cohort sampled during active COVID-19. This chain connects TRBV18 to TRBJ2-1, with D possibly being TRBD2 (6 bases). The CDR3, as DNA: TGTGCCAGCTCACTTATTCCCCGGGGGTCGTACAATGAGCAGTTCTTC. Protein sequence: CASSLIPRGSYNEQFF. Full variable domain (rest looked up from reference TRBV18 and TRBJ2-1): NAGVMQNPRHLVRRRGQEARLRCSPMKGHSHVYWYRQLPEEGLKFMVYLQKENIIDESGMPKERFSAEFPKEGPSILRIQQVVRGDSAAYFCASSLIPRGSYNEQFFGPGTRLTVL.